Listed here are 9 T cell receptor beta chains from one sample, sequenced in a study of T cell responses to AZD1222 COVID-19 vaccine. TCRdb keeps only in-frame clones here, not all; method: immunoSEQ multiplex PCR. Of 100,000 or so clones in the sample, roughly 86% were seen once. Specimen: peripheral blood, collected 28 days after the second AZD1222 dose. The receptor set was obtained from an adult who received the AZD1222 COVID-19 vaccine.

In regard to this clone: Other DNA sequences within the sample encode an identical CDR3. V and J are TRBV28 and TRBJ1-4; D not resolved. V lost 2 bases, J lost 7 bases, and 14 bases lay in between. The CDR3 is 15 residues long. Germline loops: CDR1 MDHEN, CDR2 SYDVKM. CDR3 amino acids: CASSLPLRGREKLFF. In DNA form, the CDR3 reads TGTGCCAGCAGTTTACCCCTCCGAGGGCGTGAAAAACTGTTTTTT.

In this sample, this clone turned up a few times. The chain combines TRBV11-3 with TRBJ2-7; 10 positions agree with TRBD2. CDR3 length: 14 amino acids. V trimming: 5 bases; J trimming: 3 bases; junction bases outside the gene matches: 4. Germline values: CDR1 SGHNT, CDR2 YENEEA. The CDR3 reads CASSPLAGGYEQYF. The CDR3 DNA is TGTGCCAGCAGCCCCTTAGCGGGAGGCTACGAGCAGTACTTC.

The chain uses TRBV4-2 and TRBJ2-1, with 8 bases aligning to TRBD2. CDR3 size: 13 residues. The germline gives CDR1 LGHNA, CDR2 YNFKEQ. The V gene end was trimmed by 2 bases and the J gene end by 16 bases; junction bases not matched to a gene: 10. DNA of the CDR3: TGTGCCAGCAGCCAAAATTCAGCGGGAGTCGAATTCTTC. It is translated as CASSQNSAGVEFF.

CDR3 bases: TGTGCCAGCAGCCAAGATGGGGGATTCCAAGAGACCCAGTACTTC. It yields the protein CASSQDGGFQETQYF. The V call is TRBV14, the J call TRBJ2-5; D could derive from TRBD1 or TRBD2 (5 bases each). The V gene lost 0 bases and the J gene lost 1 base, with 9 bases spanning the gap. CDR3 length: 15 residues. From germline, CDR1 is SGHDN and CDR2 FVKESK.

CDR3 in DNA: TGTGCCTGGAGTCCGGGGACGGTAGAAAAACTGTTTTTT. Its protein product is CAWSPGTVEKLFF. The rearrangement joins TRBV30 to TRBJ1-4; D may be TRBD1 (5 bases). The V end was cut by 2 bases, the J end by 8 bases, with 12 bases between. The length of the CDR3 is 13 residues. Germline CDR1 and CDR2: GTSNPN and SVGIG (reference sequence).

CDR3 sequence reads: CASRSSGRATDTQYF. Here the CDR3 DNA reads TGCGCCAGCAGGTCGAGCGGGAGGGCCACAGATACGCAGTATTTT. This chain uses TRBV10-1 with TRBJ2-3, with 10 bases fitting TRBD2. The CDR3 is made up of 15 amino acids. The V and J ends lost 6 bases and 2 bases, in that order; junction bases with no gene match: 5. The germline CDR1 and CDR2 sequences are WNHNN and SYGVQD (reference sequence).

This clone was recorded only once. The rearrangement joins TRBV7-2 to TRBJ2-3, with 7 bases that match TRBD2. V was clipped by 5 bases and J by 2 bases; unmatched bases: 4. The CDR3 runs 14 residues. Germline V CDR1 and CDR2: SGHTA, FQGNSA. In DNA form, the CDR3 reads TGTGCCAGCAGCCACAGCGGGGTCACAGATACGCAGTATTTT. It encodes CASSHSGVTDTQYF.

This sequence joins TRBV2 and TRBJ1-6, with TRBD1 matching 7 bases. The CDR3 is 16 residues long. Germline V gene sequence: CDR1 SNHLY, CDR2 FYNNEI. With 6 bases clipped from V and 8 bases from J, the junction kept 13 bases outside the gene matches. The CDR3: CASSRNGQVADSPLHF. CDR3 DNA sequence: TGTGCCAGCAGCCGGAACGGACAGGTAGCGGATTCACCCCTCCACTTT.

The chain is built from TRBV28 and TRBJ2-2; 12 nucleotides agree with TRBD1. With V trimmed by 6 bases and J by 7 bases, 9 bases remained unmatched. CDR3 size: 16 residues. Germline values: CDR1 MDHEN, CDR2 SYDVKM. The CDR3 loop reads CASRTGQGAWNGELFF. For the CDR3, the DNA is TGTGCCAGCAGAACGGGACAGGGGGCCTGGAACGGGGAGCTGTTTTTT.